This T cell receptor beta chain stems from a study of regulatory T cells in long-lasting Graves disease. Overall study context: Duration of antithyroid drug therapy among newly diagnosed Graves' patients was under 3 months. Study-level points and caveats: Preferential use of TRBV28, TRBJ1-2 and TRBJ2-5 was seen in persistent disease.

Stated time point: newly diagnosed GD, antithyroid drugs for less than 3 months. The TCR library was made from RNA that had been extracted from PBMCs in TRIzol. It was American Thyroid Association guidelines that determined Graves' disease diagnosis. A peripheral blood sample, roughly 8.7 milliliters in volume, was drawn into EDTA tubes. Arm-PCR of CDR3 regions and iRepertoire HTBI primers were the basis on which TCR beta libraries were built. TCRdb analysed the multiplex PCR reads with MiXCR anew, one entry per CDR3 protein. The table records about 470,000 distinct CDR3 sequences, about 16% of them present only once. To note about this clonotype: Its antigen is not known.

The CDR3 loop spans 17 amino acids. Germline CDR1 SGDLS, CDR2 YYNGEE. Unmatched junction bases numbered 2, after V lost 0 bases and J lost 2 bases. The same sample was also studied in work on T cells in Graves' hyperthyroidism and ophthalmopathy.

The sequencing here drew on peripheral blood mononuclear cells (PBMCs), taken at new diagnosis, from a patient treated with antithyroid drugs. The receptor's source is a woman aged 25 to 45 with Graves disease. This chain connects TRBV9 to TRBJ2-2; 12 bases are shared with TRBD2. This chain's CDR3 is CASSVGTSGINTGELFF. CDR3 nucleotides: TGTGCCAGCAGCGTAGGGACTAGCGGGATTAACACCGGGGAGCTGTTTTTT.